What follows describes a single T cell receptor beta chain. Antigen specificity is unknown. Germline CDR1 reads SGHKS; CDR2 reads YYEKEE (reference sequence). The CDR3 sequence is 12 residues long. V gave up 0 bases and J gave up 12 bases, with 10 bases separating them. This sample was included in a study of T-cell memory formation after mild COVID-19. Study-wide results and limits: Contracting CD4+ clones lay largely in CM and EM, with CD8+ ones residing in EMRA. Memory cells collected pre-infection included some clones that later responded, suggesting cross-reactive memory joined.

TCRdb used MiXCR to reprocess the 5' RACE reads, holding one entry per CDR3 protein. The data contain about 410,000 distinct CDR3 sequences, 23% of them singletons. Sequenced material: PBMCs or a T cell subset sorted from them (not recorded which). The chain recombines TRBV5-5 with TRBJ2-1; no definite D call. This receptor was taken from an adult woman who had mild COVID-19 (a few samples of this study predate the infection). Cell type and time point are not known. This CDR3 is CASSLEGRGQFF. The DNA of the CDR3 is TGTGCCAGCAGCTTGGAAGGGCGTGGGCAGTTCTTC.